The entry below gives a single T cell receptor beta chain sequence along with its context. This record belongs to a study of blood T cell repertoires in COVID-19. Looking at the study overall: Samples taken during acute and convalescent COVID-19 were collected in the United States, Italy and Spain. Sources were T cells, B-cell-depleted T cells, or PBMCs; the material itself was cDNA or gDNA.

In the original workflow: Reference gene primer amplification in the assay estimated nucleated cell counts. Clones were sequenced by immunoSEQ multiplex PCR, and TCRdb holds only the in-frame ones, with some missing. Clone size and V and J calls were adopted from that table, with D and trimming inferred from the DNA. The sample yields more than 200,000 clones, roughly four fifths seen once. The CDR3 contains 13 residues. Germline assignment: CDR1 MDHEN and CDR2 SYDVKM. V lost 8 bases and J lost 2, with 10 bases in between. The sequence came from a woman in her thirties or forties with active or convalescent COVID-19. The sequencing sample was made of peripheral blood. The chain combines TRBV28 with TRBJ1-3; tentatively, D is TRBD1 (5 bases). CDR3 DNA: TGTGCCAGCTTGTCGGGGGCTGGAAACACCATATATTTT. Amino acid sequence: CASLSGAGNTIYF.